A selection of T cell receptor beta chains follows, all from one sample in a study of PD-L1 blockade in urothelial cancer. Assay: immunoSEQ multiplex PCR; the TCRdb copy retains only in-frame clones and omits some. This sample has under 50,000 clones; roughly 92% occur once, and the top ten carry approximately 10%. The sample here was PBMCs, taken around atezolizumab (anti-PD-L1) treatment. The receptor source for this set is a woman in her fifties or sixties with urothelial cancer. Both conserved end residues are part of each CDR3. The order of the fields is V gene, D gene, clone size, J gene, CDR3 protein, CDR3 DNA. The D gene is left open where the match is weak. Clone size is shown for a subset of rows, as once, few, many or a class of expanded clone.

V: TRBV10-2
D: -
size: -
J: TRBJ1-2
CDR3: CASSGDTIYGYTF
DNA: TGCGCCAGCAGTGGGGACACCATCTATGGCTACACCTTC

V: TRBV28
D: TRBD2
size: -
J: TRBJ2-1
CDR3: CASSCSTSGTSYNEQFF
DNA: TGTGCCAGCAGTTGCTCGACTAGCGGGACCTCCTACAATGAGCAGTTCTTC

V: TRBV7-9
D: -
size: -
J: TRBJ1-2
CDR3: CASTERGGVGYGYTF
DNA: TGTGCCAGCACCGAAAGGGGGGGGGTAGGCTATGGCTACACCTTC

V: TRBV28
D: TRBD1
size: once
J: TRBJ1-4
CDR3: CASSPTGGRANEKLFF
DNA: TGTGCCAGCAGTCCTACAGGGGGAAGGGCTAATGAAAAACTGTTTTTT

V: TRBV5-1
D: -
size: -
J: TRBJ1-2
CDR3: CASSLGIEAGASYGYTF
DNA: TGCGCCAGCAGCTTGGGGATAGAGGCAGGGGCCAGCTATGGCTACACCTTC

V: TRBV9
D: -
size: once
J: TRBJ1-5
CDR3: CASSVEGDPNQPQHF
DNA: TGTGCCAGCAGCGTAGAGGGGGACCCCAATCAGCCCCAGCATTTT

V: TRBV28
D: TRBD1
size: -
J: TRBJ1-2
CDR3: CASSLGQEKVYTF
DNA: TGTGCCAGCAGTTTAGGACAGGAAAAGGTCTACACCTTC

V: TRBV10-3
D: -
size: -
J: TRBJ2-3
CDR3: CAISELNGGSEDTQYF
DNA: TGTGCCATCAGTGAGTTGAATGGAGGGAGTGAAGATACGCAGTATTTT

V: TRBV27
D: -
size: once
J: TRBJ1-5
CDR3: CASRNAGSYQPQHF
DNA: TGTGCCAGCAGGAACGCGGGATCCTATCAGCCCCAGCATTTT

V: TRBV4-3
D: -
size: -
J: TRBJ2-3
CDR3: CASSQDFGSRQYF
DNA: TGCGCCAGCAGCCAAGATTTTGGCTCAAGGCAGTATTTT

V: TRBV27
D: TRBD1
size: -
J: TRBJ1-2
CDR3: CASSLFPTGGNYGYTF
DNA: TGTGCCAGCAGTTTATTCCCGACAGGGGGCAACTATGGCTACACCTTC

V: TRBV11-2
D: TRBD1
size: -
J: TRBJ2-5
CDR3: CASSPGTGTGFRETQYF
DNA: TGTGCCAGCAGCCCCGGGACCGGGACAGGGTTCAGAGAGACCCAGTACTTC

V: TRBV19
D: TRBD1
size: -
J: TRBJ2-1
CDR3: CASKRQGSFNEQFF
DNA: TGTGCCAGTAAGCGACAGGGGAGTTTCAATGAGCAGTTCTTC